This TCR beta chain was sequenced for a study of CD4 T cells in relation to SARS-CoV-2 and coronaviruses. Study-wide findings and caveats: This crossreactivity analysis covered spike protein alone, no other viral proteins. Culture-expanded clones reflect memory recall rather than primary priming during culture. Around two thirds of donors had memory CD4+ clonotypes crossrecognizing SARS-CoV-2 and common cold coronavirus spike.

Points on this clone: As yet, its antigen is unknown.

CDR1 MNHEY and CDR2 SVGAGI come from the germline V gene. This CDR3 has 14 amino acids. With 7 bases removed from V and 4 bases from J, the gap between germline ends came to 15 bases. Uncultured naive and memory CD4+ T cells supplied DNA for deep TCR-beta sequencing. Produced via immunoSEQ multiplex PCR; TCRdb's table is partial and in-frame only. The repertoire consists of 50,000 to 70,000 clones, with 92% occurring once and the leading ten covering approximately 0.37%. This sequence was found in an adult with COVID-19. This chain joins TRBV6-5 and TRBJ2-3; tentatively, D is TRBD1 (6 bases). The sequencing input was naive CD4+ T cells from PBMCs. Subset noted: naive CD4+ T cells isolated by negative enrichment. The CDR3 nucleotides read TGTGCCAGCAATGGGTACAGGGTTGCAGATACGCAGTATTTT. It specifies CASNGYRVADTQYF.